The 3 T cell receptor beta chains below come from one sample, sequenced in a study of blood T cell repertoires in COVID-19. Data came from immunoSEQ multiplex PCR; TCRdb stores just in-frame clones and leaves some out. The sample consists of 250,000 to 300,000 clones, around four fifths of them appearing once. Sequencing was done on a sample of peripheral blood. These receptors all come from a man aged 55 to 69 who had recovered from COVID-19.

V and J are TRBV5-1 and TRBJ1-1, with D maybe TRBD1 (6 bases). Germline V CDR1 and CDR2: SGHRS, YFSETQ. Trimming cost V 7 bases and J 5 bases, with 15 bases left between them. The length of the CDR3 is 13 residues. The CDR3 DNA reads TGCGCCAGCGGGAAACAGGGCGCAACTGAAGCTTTCTTT. Protein product: CASGKQGATEAFF.

This clone was seen a single time. The chain couples TRBV10-3 to TRBJ2-3, with 12 bases fitting TRBD2. The junction had 3 bases not matched to a gene; V was cut back by 3 bases and J by 2 bases. CDR3 length: 16 residues. Germline V gene data show CDR1 as ENHRY and CDR2 as SYGVKD. CDR3 nucleotides: TGTGCCATCAGTGATTCTAGCGGGGGGGACACAGATACGCAGTATTTT. It specifies CAISDSSGGDTDTQYF.

The gene calls are TRBV18 and TRBJ2-1; 8 bases map to TRBD1. Germline-derived CDR1 and CDR2 are KGHSH and LQKENI. The CDR3 covers 12 residues. With 3 bases clipped from V and 10 bases from J, the junction kept 2 bases outside the gene matches. The CDR3 region is CASSPGDREQFF. In nucleotides, the CDR3 is TGTGCCAGCTCACCCGGGGACAGGGAGCAGTTCTTC.